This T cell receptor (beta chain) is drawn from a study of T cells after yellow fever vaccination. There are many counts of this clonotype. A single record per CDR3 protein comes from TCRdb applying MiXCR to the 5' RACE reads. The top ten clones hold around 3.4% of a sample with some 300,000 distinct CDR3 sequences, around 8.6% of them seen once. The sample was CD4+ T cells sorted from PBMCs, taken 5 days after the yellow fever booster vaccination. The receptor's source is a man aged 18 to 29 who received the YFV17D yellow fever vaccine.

CDR3 nucleotide sequence: TGTGCCATCAGTGGAACCAACGGGATCCCGACTAGCAATGAGCAGTTCTTC. This gives the protein CAISGTNGIPTSNEQFF. The rearrangement uses TRBV10-3 and TRBJ2-1; possible D gene TRBD2, 6 bases. This CDR3 contains 17 residues. Germline V gene lookup returns CDR1 ENHRY and CDR2 SYGVKD. Trimming stripped 4 bases from V and 6 bases from J, with 22 bases between.